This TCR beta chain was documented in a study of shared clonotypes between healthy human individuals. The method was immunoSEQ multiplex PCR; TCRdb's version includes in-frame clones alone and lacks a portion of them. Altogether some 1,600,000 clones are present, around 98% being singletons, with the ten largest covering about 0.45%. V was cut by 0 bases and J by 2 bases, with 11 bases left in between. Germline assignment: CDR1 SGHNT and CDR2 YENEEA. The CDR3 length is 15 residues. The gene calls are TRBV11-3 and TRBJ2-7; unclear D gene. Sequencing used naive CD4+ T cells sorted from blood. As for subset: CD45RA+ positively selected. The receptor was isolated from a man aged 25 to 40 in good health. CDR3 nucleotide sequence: TGTGCCAGCAGCTTAGATAGAGGACCAGCCTACGAGCAGTACTTC. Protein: CASSLDRGPAYEQYF.